This passage covers 10 T cell receptor beta chains from one sample sequenced in a study of T cell responses to AZD1222 COVID-19 vaccine. TCRdb's copy holds only in-frame clones and misses some; the assay was immunoSEQ multiplex PCR. The table lists 90,000 to 120,000 clones, about nine tenths of them singletons, with 3.5% to 5% in the top ten. The sequences come from peripheral blood, collected on day 0 of AZD1222 vaccination. Source of these receptors: an adult in good health.

This chain uses TRBV6-2 or TRBV6-3 with TRBJ2-4; D not certain. The V end was cut by 5 bases, the J end by 0 bases, with 8 bases between. The CDR3 is made up of 14 amino acids. The V gene's germline CDR1 is MNHEY and CDR2 SVGEGT. CDR3 region: CASSNGLAKNIQYF. CDR3 coding DNA: TGTGCCAGCAGTAATGGTCTAGCCAAAAACATTCAGTACTTC.

The rearrangement links TRBV18 to TRBJ2-6; D not resolved. Germline V CDR1 and CDR2: KGHSH, LQKENI. This CDR3 has 17 residues. Trimming removed 3 bases at V and 0 bases at J, with 12 bases between. CDR3 bases: TGTGCCAGCTCACCTATAAGATTCGACTCTGGGGCCAACGTCCTGACTTTC. It encodes CASSPIRFDSGANVLTF.

The chain joins TRBV4-3 to TRBJ2-6; D is uncertain. CDR1 and CDR2 from the germline V gene are LGHNA and YSLEER. This CDR3 spans 14 amino acids. Between the trimmed V and J ends, which lost 0 bases and 0 bases, there was a span of 0 bases. CDR3: CASSQDSGANVLTF. Written as DNA, the CDR3 is TGCGCCAGCAGCCAAGACTCTGGGGCCAACGTCCTGACTTTC.

The chain employs TRBV4-3 and TRBJ2-5; D not certain. V lost 0 bases and J lost 2, with 13 bases in between. The CDR3 extends over 16 amino acids. Germline values: CDR1 LGHNA, CDR2 YSLEER. The CDR3 sequence is CASSQDPKTAQETQYF. As DNA, the CDR3 is TGCGCCAGCAGCCAAGATCCGAAGACTGCGCAAGAGACCCAGTACTTC.

The sample holds one count of this clone. The junction shows a germline mismatch at one end, possibly a read error. This sample also contains other DNA sequences that code for the same CDR3. This chain uses TRBV18 with TRBJ2-7, with D possibly TRBD1 on 6 matching bases. Per germline, CDR1 KGHSH and CDR2 LQKENI. The length of the CDR3 is 16 residues. The CDR3 bases are TGTGCCAGCTCACCACAGGGCAGGGGAACATCCTACGAGCAATACTTC. It yields the protein CASSPQGRGTSYEQYF.

On this clone itself: The sample has other DNA sequences that encode this CDR3 too. The genes are TRBV3-1 (or the pseudogene TRBV3-2) and TRBJ1-2; 7 bases fit TRBD1. The germline gives CDR1 LGHDT, CDR2 YNNKEL (reference sequence). This CDR3 comprises 15 residues. The V and J ends lost 1 base and 2 bases, in that order; junction bases with no gene match: 4. CDR3 nucleotide sequence: TGTGCCAGCAGCCAAGGGGGACAGAGGAACTATGGCTACACCTTC. Protein product: CASSQGGQRNYGYTF.

The chain links TRBV7-9 to TRBJ1-5; maybe TRBD1 (5 bases). Germline V lookup: CDR1 SEHNR, CDR2 FQNEAQ (reference sequence). V was cut by 3 bases and J by 5 bases, with 11 bases left in between. The CDR3 extends over 14 amino acids. CDR3 in amino acids: CASSLSQDHQPQHF. The CDR3 nucleotides are TGTGCCAGCAGCTTGTCACAGGACCATCAGCCCCAGCATTTT.

The rearrangement joins TRBV28 to TRBJ2-7, with a weak D call TRBD1 (6 bases). CDR3 size: 14 residues. From germline, CDR1 is MDHEN and CDR2 SYDVKM. V gave up 6 bases and J gave up 4 bases, with 16 bases separating them. The CDR3 region has the DNA TGTGCCAGCAGCCGGGACACTGTCTCGTACGAGCAGTACTTC. Its translation: CASSRDTVSYEQYF.

This clone was recorded only once. The chain links TRBV5-1 to TRBJ2-1, with 9 positions matching TRBD2. The CDR3 runs 14 residues. Germline CDR1 and CDR2: SGHRS and YFSETQ. Unmatched junction bases numbered 2, after V lost 1 base and J lost 6 bases. Written as DNA, the CDR3 is TGCGCCAGCAGCTTGCAACTAGCGGGCAATGAGCAGTTCTTC. Residues: CASSLQLAGNEQFF.

The CDR3 DNA is TGTGCCAGCACAGGAGAAGCGGATACATACTTC. Translating it yields CASTGEADTYF. The genes are TRBV6-5 and TRBJ2-7; D is perhaps TRBD2 (5 bases). The CDR3 length is 11 residues. Germline CDR1 reads MNHEY; CDR2 reads SVGAGI. The ends were cut back, 7 bases at V and 13 bases at J, with 17 bases in the middle.